This TCR beta chain is drawn from a study of blood T cell repertoires in COVID-19. This CDR3 comprises 19 residues. Between the trimmed V and J ends, which lost 4 bases and 2 bases, there was a span of 24 bases. Germline V gene sequence: CDR1 LGHNA, CDR2 YNFKEQ. Produced via immunoSEQ multiplex PCR; TCRdb's table is partial and in-frame only. The table has 200,000 to 250,000 clones, 88% seen once; the top ten hold around 2.9%. This clonotype was sampled from a woman aged 55-70 years with acute or convalescent COVID-19. The chain recombines TRBV4-2 with TRBJ1-5; D not certain. The specimen sequenced was peripheral blood. The CDR3 sequence is CASSPDRGGLARGNQPQHF. The CDR3 DNA reads TGTGCCAGCAGCCCCGACCGGGGAGGATTAGCTAGGGGCAATCAGCCCCAGCATTTT.